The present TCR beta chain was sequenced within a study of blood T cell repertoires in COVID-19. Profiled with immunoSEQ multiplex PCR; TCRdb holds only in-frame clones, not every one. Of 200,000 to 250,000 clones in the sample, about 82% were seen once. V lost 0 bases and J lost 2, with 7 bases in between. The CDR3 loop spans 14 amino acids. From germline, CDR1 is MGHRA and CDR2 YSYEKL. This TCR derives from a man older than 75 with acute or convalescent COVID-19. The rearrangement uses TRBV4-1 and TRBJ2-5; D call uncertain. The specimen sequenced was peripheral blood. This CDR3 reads CASSQERQQETQYF. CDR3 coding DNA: TGCGCCAGCAGCCAAGAGAGGCAGCAAGAGACCCAGTACTTC.